This entry lists 10 T cell receptor beta chains sequenced from one sample in a study of blood T cell repertoires in COVID-19. The table came from immunoSEQ multiplex PCR; TCRdb's copy has only in-frame clones and leaves some out. The data contain approximately 44,000 clones, approximately 94% of them singletons. The sample consisted of peripheral blood. These TCRs come from a man in his fifties or sixties with COVID-19, enrolled during active disease.

This clone was observed a single time. The chain carries TRBV27 and TRBJ1-1; 7 nucleotides match TRBD1. The CDR3 covers 14 residues. V dropped 6 bases and J dropped 1; count of bases not matched to a gene: 5. Looked up from germline, CDR1 is MNHEY and CDR2 is SMNVEV (reference sequence). The CDR3 here is CASSHRGTNTEAFF. The DNA of the CDR3 is TGTGCCAGCAGCCACAGGGGAACGAACACTGAAGCTTTCTTT.

The chain recombines TRBV24-1 with TRBJ2-7; D is ambiguous. V was shortened by 9 bases and J by 6 bases, with 17 bases between the two germline ends. The germline gives CDR1 KGHDR, CDR2 SFDVKD. This CDR3 comprises 13 residues. The CDR3, as DNA: TGTGCCACCCGAGGTACCCTGTACGTCGAGCAGTACTTC. Residues: CATRGTLYVEQYF.

This chain connects TRBV4-1 to TRBJ2-3, with 12 nucleotides matching TRBD2. This CDR3 contains 18 residues. Germline V lookup: CDR1 MGHRA, CDR2 YSYEKL. J lost 3 bases, V lost 2 bases, and 9 bases had no gene match. CDR3 loop: CASSQTTGLAGRTDTQYF. CDR3 in DNA: TGCGCCAGCAGCCAAACCACGGGACTAGCGGGTCGAACAGATACGCAGTATTTT.

V gene TRBV6-6 combines with J gene TRBJ2-7; 11 bases agree with TRBD1. J gave up 0 bases and V 5 bases, and 3 bases lay outside the gene matches. Germline CDR1 MNHNY, CDR2 SVGAGI (reference sequence). This CDR3 comprises 15 residues. CDR3 sequence (DNA): TGTGCCAGCAGTGGACAGGGGGCCCCCTCCTACGAGCAGTACTTC. It specifies CASSGQGAPSYEQYF.

J is TRBJ2-7 and V is TRBV4-1, with unresolved D. CDR3 length: 16 amino acids. Trimming took 0 bases from V and 2 from J, leaving 14 bases between them. Germline CDR1 is MGHRA and CDR2 is YSYEKL. The CDR3 spells CASSQDSGPSPYEQYF. The CDR3 DNA is TGCGCCAGCAGCCAAGATTCCGGTCCAAGTCCCTACGAGCAGTACTTC.

This chain connects TRBV7-9 to TRBJ2-1, with 8 bases fitting TRBD2. V shed 5 bases, J shed 5 bases, and the junction held 5 bases outside the gene matches. The V gene's germline CDR1 is SEHNR and CDR2 FQNEAQ (reference sequence). The CDR3 consists of 14 residues. The CDR3 protein is CASSPLAEDNEQFF. CDR3 DNA: TGTGCCAGCAGCCCACTAGCGGAGGACAATGAGCAGTTCTTC.

The chain employs TRBV18 and TRBJ1-4; 10 positions match TRBD1. V trimming: 3 bases; J trimming: 6 bases; junction bases outside the gene matches: 4. The CDR3 length is 15 residues. Per germline, CDR1 KGHSH and CDR2 LQKENI. Written as DNA, the CDR3 is TGTGCCAGCTCACCGGGGACAGGGGCGGATGAAAAACTGTTTTTT. Amino acid sequence: CASSPGTGADEKLFF.

The chain employs TRBV5-4 and TRBJ2-5, with D perhaps matching TRBD2 (5 bases). V lost 2 bases, J lost 4 bases, and 15 bases lay in between. The CDR3 is made up of 15 amino acids. Germline CDR1 and CDR2: SGHNT and YYREEE (reference sequence). This chain's CDR3 is CASSLDRGFSETQYF. The CDR3 nucleotides are TGTGCCAGCAGCTTAGACCGGGGTTTTTCAGAGACCCAGTACTTC. Based on the CDR3 plus reference TRBV5-4 and TRBJ2-5, the full variable domain is ETGVTQSPTHLIKTRGQQVTLRCSSQSGHNTVSWYQQALGQGPQFIFQYYREEENGRGNFPPRFSGLQFPNYSSELNVNALELDDSALYLCASSLDRGFSETQYFGPGTRLLVL.

V and J are TRBV12-5 and TRBJ2-5, with 7 bases matching TRBD1. There are 13 residues in the CDR3. CDR1 is LGHNT, CDR2 FRNRAP, per germline. J was trimmed by 7 bases and V by 7 bases; bases with no gene match: 9. CDR3 loop: CASARQGSLTQYF. CDR3 bases: TGTGCTAGTGCCCGACAGGGATCACTGACCCAGTACTTC.

In its sample, this clone was seen once. V gene TRBV6-4 combines with J gene TRBJ2-6; TRBD2 might be the D (6 bases). V lost 4 bases, J lost 3 bases, and 13 bases lay in between. In germline, CDR1 is MRHNA, CDR2 SNTAGT. The CDR3 has 16 residues. CDR3: CASSATGGVGANVLTF. CDR3 nucleotide sequence: TGTGCCAGCAGTGCCACCGGAGGGGTTGGGGCCAACGTCCTGACTTTC.